The 8 T cell receptor beta chains below all came from one sample that was sequenced in a study of patients with pleural tuberculosis. TCRdb fed the reads into MiXCR, producing one record per CDR3 protein. Of 25,000 to 30,000 distinct CDR3 sequences listed, 18% are singletons. Sequencing was done on a sample of peripheral blood. These receptors were taken from a human donor with pleural tuberculosis.

As to this clonotype: One end of the junction varies from germline; a read error may be responsible. J is TRBJ1-6 and V is TRBV11-1, with 8 bases aligning to TRBD1. Germline CDR1 is SGHAT and CDR2 is FQDESV (reference sequence). This CDR3 spans 15 amino acids. The CDR3 region is CAISPWDRNNSPLHF. The CDR3 region has the DNA TGTGCCATCAGCCCCTGGGACAGGAATAATTCACCCCTCCACTTT. The full variable domain, with the rest looked up from reference TRBV11-1 and TRBJ1-6, is EAEVAQSPRYKITEKSQAVAFWCDPISGHATLYWYRQILGQGPELLVQFQDESVVDDSQLPKDRFSAERLKGVDSTLKIQPAELGDSAMYLCAISPWDRNNSPLHFGNGTRLTVT.

At least ten counts were recorded for this clonotype. The chain combines TRBV6-1 with TRBJ1-1, with 10 bases matching TRBD1. The V gene end was trimmed by 6 bases and the J gene end by 4 bases; junction bases not matched to a gene: 5. Germline values: CDR1 MNHNS, CDR2 SASEGT. The CDR3 has 14 residues. The CDR3 here is CASSRGTGATEAFF. DNA for the CDR3: TGTGCCAGCAGCCGGGGGACAGGGGCCACTGAAGCTTTCTTT.

This clonotype has ten or more counts. The V and J genes are TRBV7-2 and TRBJ2-1; D gene ambiguous. The CDR3 contains 12 residues. Germline-derived CDR1 and CDR2 are SGHTA and FQGNSA. V gave up 6 bases and J gave up 8 bases, with 11 bases separating them. CDR3 protein: CASSSDSDEQFF. CDR3 DNA sequence: TGTGCCAGCAGTTCCGACTCAGATGAGCAGTTCTTC. The whole variable domain, remainder taken from reference TRBV7-2 and TRBJ2-1, is GAGVSQSPSNKVTEKGKDVELRCDPISGHTALYWYRQSLGQGLEFLIYFQGNSAPDKSGLPSDRFSAERTGGSVSTLTIQRTQQEDSAVYLCASSSDSDEQFFGPGTRLTVL.

Regarding this clonotype: This sequence may be a read error, since a much larger clone differs from it by one base. V gene TRBV9 combines with J gene TRBJ1-2, with TRBD1 as a possible D gene (6 bases). Germline assignment: CDR1 SGDLS and CDR2 YYNGEE. The CDR3 totals 15 residues. The V gene lost 4 bases and the J gene lost 5 bases, with 18 bases spanning the gap. CDR3 loop: CASSPAPSQGYGYTF. CDR3 sequence (DNA): TGTGCCAGCAGCCCCGCCCCCAGTCAGGGGTATGGCTACACCTTC.

A remark on this clonotype: An end of the junction does not agree with germline; a read error may underlie this. The chain joins TRBV10-3 to TRBJ1-1; D gene ambiguous. Germline V gene sequence: CDR1 ENHRY, CDR2 SYGVKD. The CDR3 is 13 amino acids. CDR3: CAIRGTSNTGAFF. CDR3 DNA sequence: TGTGCCATCAGGGGCACCTCGAACACTGGAGCTTTCTTT.

The V gene is TRBV12-3 or TRBV12-4, the J gene TRBJ2-2, with 8 bases aligning to TRBD1. The CDR3 sequence is 17 residues long. V shed 5 bases and J 1 base; nucleotides not matched to a gene: 9. The CDR3 sequence: CASSRLVGTGNTGELFF. The CDR3 nucleotides read TGTGCCAGCAGTCGCCTGGTCGGGACAGGGAACACCGGGGAGCTGTTTTTT.

This clonotype has a count of ten or more. V usage is TRBV10-3 and J usage is TRBJ1-2; D ambiguous. The CDR3 totals 12 residues. CDR1 is ENHRY and CDR2 is SYGVKD in the germline V gene. The V and J ends lost 0 bases and 4 bases respectively, with 3 bases between them. The CDR3 DNA reads as TGTGCCATCAGTGAGTCTACCTATGGCTACACCTTC. Its translation: CAISESTYGYTF.

This clonotype was seen a handful of times. V usage is TRBV27 and J usage is TRBJ1-5, with 10 positions matching TRBD1. The CDR3 contains 17 residues. With 0 bases clipped from V and 1 base from J, the junction kept 3 bases outside the gene matches. In germline, CDR1 is MNHEY, CDR2 SMNVEV (reference sequence). CDR3 in amino acids: CASSLSGGQGSNQPQHF. In DNA form, the CDR3 reads TGTGCCAGCAGTTTATCCGGGGGACAGGGGAGCAATCAGCCCCAGCATTTT.